The 14 T cell receptor beta chains given below trace back to one sample, sequenced in a study of T cell changes during pregnancy in multiple sclerosis. The assay was immunoSEQ multiplex PCR, and TCRdb's table has in-frame clones only and misses some. The sample includes 95,000 to 100,000 clones, roughly 94% of them seen just once. Sequenced material: peripheral blood, taken after pregnancy. These receptors came from a female donor in good health, enrolled as a control in a pregnancy study.

This clone was picked up one time. The V and J genes are TRBV5-1 and TRBJ2-1; 8 nucleotides align to TRBD2. CDR3 length: 14 amino acids. CDR1 is SGHRS and CDR2 is YFSETQ in the germline V gene. The V segment lost 0 bases and the J segment 10 bases; nucleotides outside the gene matches: 6. CDR3 nucleotides: TGCGCCAGCAGCTTGGCGGGAGAGCGGGGGGAGCAGTTCTTC. It is translated as CASSLAGERGEQFF. Full variable domain (rest looked up from reference TRBV5-1 and TRBJ2-1): KAGVTQTPRYLIKTRGQQVTLSCSPISGHRSVSWYQQTPGQGLQFLFEYFSETQRNKGNFPGRFSGRQFSNSRSEMNVSTLELGDSALYLCASSLAGERGEQFFGPGTRLTVL.

The chain is built from TRBV29-1 and TRBJ2-3; D gene ambiguous. V was trimmed by 7 bases and J by 9 bases, leaving 14 bases between them. The CDR3 runs to 11 residues. The germline V gene has CDR1 SQVTM and CDR2 ANQGSEA. CDR3 nucleotides: TGCAGCGGTGGAGACAAGAGCACGCAGTATTTT. Translation: CSGGDKSTQYF.

This chain joins TRBV11-3 and TRBJ2-3, with TRBD2 as a possible D gene (7 bases). Germline assignment: CDR1 SGHNT and CDR2 YENEEA. This CDR3 has 15 residues. The V end lost 4 bases, the J end lost 6 bases, and 17 bases lay between the germline ends. This chain's CDR3 is CASSSGTGGADTQYF. The CDR3 DNA follows: TGTGCCAGCAGCTCCGGGACTGGGGGGGCGGATACGCAGTATTTT.

This chain uses TRBV5-4 with TRBJ2-5; D not resolved. Deletions cut 3 bases from V and 5 bases from J, with 14 bases between. Germline V gene lookup returns CDR1 SGHNT and CDR2 YYREEE (reference sequence). The length of the CDR3 is 14 residues. CDR3 sequence: CASSSASGSETQYF. The DNA for the CDR3 is TGTGCCAGCAGCTCAGCTTCAGGTTCGGAGACCCAGTACTTC. Drawing the rest from reference TRBV5-4 and TRBJ2-5, the complete variable domain is ETGVTQSPTHLIKTRGQQVTLRCSSQSGHNTVSWYQQALGQGPQFIFQYYREEENGRGNFPPRFSGLQFPNYSSELNVNALELDDSALYLCASSSASGSETQYFGPGTRLLVL.

The chain combines TRBV14 with TRBJ2-7; no clear D. The CDR3 is 16 amino acids. Germline-derived CDR1 and CDR2 are SGHDN and FVKESK. Trimming pared 4 bases from V and 3 bases from J, leaving 19 bases between. The CDR3, as DNA: TGTGCCAGCAGCCCCAGGCTTTATGATAGGTACTACGAGCAGTACTTC. Translated, it gives CASSPRLYDRYYEQYF.

In its sample, this clone was seen once. The chain links TRBV6-5 to TRBJ2-7; a weak D match, TRBD2 (5 bases). With 0 bases removed from V and 9 bases from J, the gap between germline ends came to 21 bases. This CDR3 is 16 amino acids long. From germline, CDR1 is MNHEY and CDR2 SVGAGI. As DNA, the CDR3 is TGTGCCAGCAGTTACTCTGGATTTCAGAGGACGGGATGGCAGTACTTC. Translated: CASSYSGFQRTGWQYF.

J is TRBJ1-2 and V is TRBV27, with 8 bases fitting TRBD1. The CDR3 contains 18 residues. V gave up 1 base and J gave up 3 bases; unmatched junction bases: 13. CDR1 is MNHEY, CDR2 SMNVEV, per germline (reference sequence). The CDR3 here is CASSLLQGAGGLHYGYTF. CDR3 coding DNA: TGTGCCAGCAGTTTATTGCAGGGGGCAGGGGGTCTTCACTATGGCTACACCTTC.

This chain connects TRBV16 to TRBJ2-7; 7 nucleotides agree with TRBD1. V trimming: 5 bases; J trimming: 4 bases; junction bases outside the gene matches: 8. The CDR3 is 14 amino acids. Germline assignment: CDR1 KGHSY and CDR2 FQNENV. The CDR3 spells CASSETDREYEQYF. CDR3 DNA: TGTGCCAGCAGCGAGACAGACAGGGAATACGAGCAGTACTTC.

The CDR3: CARSSRLAGWGYEQYF. For the CDR3, the DNA is TGTGCCAGAAGCTCTCGCCTAGCGGGGTGGGGATACGAGCAGTACTTC. The chain is built from TRBV5-3 and TRBJ2-7; TRBD2 matches at 9 bases. TRBV5-3 is placed among ORFs of uncertain function. The CDR3 is 16 residues long. With V trimmed by 3 bases and J by 4 bases, 11 bases remained unmatched.

The chain uses TRBV13 and TRBJ2-7; 11 nucleotides match TRBD2. The germline V gene encodes CDR1 PRHDT and CDR2 FYEKMQ (reference sequence). V shed 5 bases and J 2 bases; nucleotides not matched to a gene: 8. The CDR3 has 16 residues. This CDR3 is CASSDGLAGGTYEQYF. In nucleotides, the CDR3 is TGTGCCAGCAGCGACGGGTTAGCGGGGGGGACCTACGAGCAGTACTTC.

This clone was seen a handful of times. The chain joins TRBV9 to TRBJ2-5; 7 bases agree with TRBD2. V trimming: 4 bases; J trimming: 2 bases; junction bases outside the gene matches: 5. Per the germline V gene, CDR1 is SGDLS and CDR2 is YYNGEE. The CDR3 loop spans 14 amino acids. CDR3 sequence (DNA): TGTGCCAGCAGCCCTTTCGGGGGGCAAGAGACCCAGTACTTC. This encodes CASSPFGGQETQYF.

V gene TRBV19 combines with J gene TRBJ1-1, with 7 bases aligning to TRBD1. CDR1 is LNHDA, CDR2 SQIVND, per germline (reference sequence). The V gene end was trimmed by 5 bases and the J gene end by 7 bases; junction bases not matched to a gene: 19. The CDR3 has 17 amino acids. The CDR3: CASSLTGQTSLRGEAFF. The CDR3 DNA sequence: TGTGCCAGTAGTCTGACAGGGCAGACCTCACTAAGAGGTGAAGCTTTCTTT. The full variable domain, with the rest looked up from reference TRBV19 and TRBJ1-1, is DGGITQSPKYLFRKEGQNVTLSCEQNLNHDAMYWYRQDPGQGLRLIYYSQIVNDFQKGDIAEGYSVSREKKESFPLTVTSAQKNPTAFYLCASSLTGQTSLRGEAFFGQGTRLTVV.

This sequence joins TRBV7-2 and TRBJ2-7; TRBD2 matches at 7 bases. J was trimmed by 7 bases and V by 1 base; bases with no gene match: 13. This CDR3 has 16 amino acids. In germline, CDR1 is SGHTA, CDR2 FQGNSA. Here the CDR3 reads CASSLGAGRPRDEQYF. The CDR3 nucleotides read TGTGCCAGCAGCTTAGGAGCCGGGAGGCCCCGTGATGAGCAGTACTTC.

The chain joins TRBV4-2 to TRBJ2-7; possibly TRBD2 for D (6 bases). Germline CDR1 and CDR2: LGHNA and YNFKEQ. The CDR3 has 14 residues. Trimming took 4 bases from V and 7 from J, leaving 17 bases between them. DNA for the CDR3: TGTGCCAGCAGCCGTAGCGGAGGGTACGAGGAGCAGTACTTC. This codes for CASSRSGGYEEQYF.